Shown below are 15 T cell receptor beta chains from a single sample sequenced in a study of T-cell reconstitution after alpha-beta-depleted transplantation in children. General study findings and limits: T-cell numbers and diversity one year post-transplant derived largely from freshly generated T cells.

Their recognized antigens are unknown. TCRbeta library preparation incorporated unique molecular identifiers. MiXCR, run by TCRdb on the PCR reads, gives a single entry per CDR3 protein. The sample includes about 290,000 distinct CDR3 sequences, around 7.1% of them seen just once. The sample consisted of peripheral blood, taken 360 days after TCRalphabeta/CD19-depleted stem cell transplant. These receptors were collected from a female patient between 2 and 15 years old who had a stem cell transplant for Fanconi anemia, so the T cells may come from the graft donor.

In its sample, this clonotype was seen many times. The chain recombines TRBV12-3 or TRBV12-4 with TRBJ1-5, with D unclear. This CDR3 contains 17 residues. Trimming shortened V by 3 bases and J by 2 bases, and 17 bases separated the two germline ends. CDR3 loop: CASSLGKGPGGNQPQHF. CDR3 nucleotide sequence: TGTGCCAGCAGTTTGGGAAAGGGCCCGGGTGGCAATCAGCCCCAGCATTTT.

V is TRBV10-3 and J is TRBJ1-1; perhaps TRBD1 as D (5 bases). V was trimmed by 8 bases and J by 5 bases, leaving 12 bases between them. CDR1 ENHRY and CDR2 SYGVKD come from the germline V gene. The CDR3 is 12 amino acids. The CDR3 DNA sequence: TGTGCCATCGGGGGGGGGAGGACTGAAGCTTTCTTT. This encodes CAIGGGRTEAFF.

In its sample, this clonotype was seen many times. The rearrangement joins TRBV12-3 or TRBV12-4 to TRBJ2-6, with D perhaps TRBD1 (6 bases). The V end lost 7 bases, the J end lost 9 bases, and 19 bases lay between the germline ends. The CDR3 contains 15 residues. CDR3 residues: CASTFGKQGGNVLTF. The CDR3 DNA follows: TGTGCCAGCACTTTTGGGAAACAGGGCGGCAACGTCCTGACTTTC.

This clonotype was counted many times. The chain couples TRBV5-1 to TRBJ2-5; D remains unclear. Trimming pared 4 bases from V and 3 bases from J, leaving 10 bases between. The CDR3 is made up of 13 amino acids. The germline V gene has CDR1 SGHRS and CDR2 YFSETQ. CDR3 coding DNA: TGCGCCAGCAGCACATACCTAGAAGAGACCCAGTACTTC. It encodes CASSTYLEETQYF. Complete variable domain (other parts from reference TRBV5-1 and TRBJ2-5): KAGVTQTPRYLIKTRGQQVTLSCSPISGHRSVSWYQQTPGQGLQFLFEYFSETQRNKGNFPGRFSGRQFSNSRSEMNVSTLELGDSALYLCASSTYLEETQYFGPGTRLLVL.

This clonotype was detected ten times or more. The chain has TRBV20-1 and TRBJ2-1, with a weak D call TRBD2 (5 bases). The CDR3 loop spans 13 amino acids. In germline, CDR1 is DFQATT, CDR2 SNEGSKA (reference sequence). Trimming took 5 bases from V and 4 from J, leaving 12 bases between them. The CDR3 coding sequence is TGCAGTGCTGTAGGAGGACTGTACAATGAGCAGTTCTTC. It translates to CSAVGGLYNEQFF.

This clonotype appeared many times. This chain uses TRBV20-1 with TRBJ2-1, with 10 bases aligning to TRBD2. V dropped 1 base and J dropped 0; count of bases not matched to a gene: 12. CDR1 and CDR2 (germline): DFQATT, SNEGSKA (reference sequence). The CDR3 covers 19 residues. CDR3 DNA: TGCAGTGCTAGAGCGCTCAGCGGGAGGGCTCTCAGCTCCTACAATGAGCAGTTCTTC. Amino acid sequence: CSARALSGRALSSYNEQFF.

This clonotype has a handful of counts. The chain carries TRBV18 and TRBJ2-7, with 8 positions matching TRBD1. The trim removed 3 bases at V and 5 bases at J, leaving 3 bases unmatched. Germline values: CDR1 KGHSH, CDR2 LQKENI. The CDR3 consists of 13 residues. The CDR3 sequence is CASSPDRADEQYF. The CDR3 nucleotides are TGTGCCAGCTCACCGGACAGGGCCGACGAGCAGTACTTC. Based on the CDR3 plus reference TRBV18 and TRBJ2-7, the full variable domain is NAGVMQNPRHLVRRRGQEARLRCSPMKGHSHVYWYRQLPEEGLKFMVYLQKENIIDESGMPKERFSAEFPKEGPSILRIQQVVRGDSAAYFCASSPDRADEQYFGPGTRLTVT.

This clonotype was found many times. The CDR3 sequence is CASSYSPSGGAGELFF. The CDR3 DNA reads TGTGCCAGCAGTTACTCCCCCAGCGGGGGGGCCGGGGAGCTGTTTTTT. V is TRBV6-5 and J is TRBJ2-2; 10 bases match TRBD2. CDR1 and CDR2 (germline): MNHEY, SVGAGI. This CDR3 is built from 16 residues. Germline trimming cut 0 bases from V and 6 bases from J; bases unmatched to any gene: 4.

CDR3 bases: TGCGCCAGCAGCCAGGGGACAGGCGATTACGAGCAGTACTTC. As protein: CASSQGTGDYEQYF. This chain links TRBV4-1 with TRBJ2-7, with 8 bases fitting TRBD1. This CDR3 spans 14 amino acids. Germline loops: CDR1 MGHRA, CDR2 YSYEKL. J gave up 4 bases and V 3 bases, and 5 bases lay outside the gene matches.

This clonotype turned up a few times. This chain links TRBV19 with TRBJ1-2; D not certain. Deletions cut 4 bases from V and 3 bases from J, with 9 bases between. The CDR3 is 13 residues long. CDR1 is LNHDA, CDR2 SQIVND, per germline (reference sequence). The DNA of the CDR3 is TGTGCCAGTAGTAAGATATTTGACTATGGCTACACCTTC. Translated, it gives CASSKIFDYGYTF.

This chain links TRBV23-1 with TRBJ2-4; D gene ambiguous. TRBV23-1 is placed among ORFs of uncertain function. Trimming removed 0 bases at V and 8 bases at J, with 8 bases between. This CDR3 spans 13 amino acids. CDR3 sequence (DNA): TGCGCCAGCAGTCAATCGGACGAGGACATTCAGTACTTC. Its translation is CASSQSDEDIQYF.

This clonotype was counted only a few times. The chain carries TRBV7-8 and TRBJ2-7; D is undetermined. Between the trimmed V and J ends, which lost 1 base and 1 base, there was a span of 8 bases. This CDR3 spans 14 amino acids. Germline CDR1 is SGHVS and CDR2 is FQNEAQ. CDR3 sequence (DNA): TGTGCCAGCAGCTTAGATAGCTCATCCTACGAGCAGTACGTC. Amino acids: CASSLDSSSYEQYV.

This clonotype was observed many times. This sequence joins TRBV12-3 or TRBV12-4 and TRBJ2-3, with 9 bases lining up with TRBD1. The CDR3 contains 20 residues. Unmatched junction bases numbered 17, after V lost 2 bases and J lost 2 bases. The DNA of the CDR3 is TGTGCCAGCAGTTTACTTTCTGCGGCCCGGACAGGGGCACCCACAGATACGCAGTATTTT. Amino acids: CASSLLSAARTGAPTDTQYF.

The gene calls are TRBV11-2 and TRBJ2-5; TRBD2 matches at 10 bases. The CDR3 covers 15 residues. The J segment lost 2 bases and the V segment lost 4 bases, leaving 4 bases of the junction unmatched. The germline V gene encodes CDR1 SGHAT and CDR2 FQNNGV. The CDR3 DNA reads as TGTGCCAGCAGCTGGGGACTAGCGCTTCAAGAGACCCAGTACTTC. Translation gives CASSWGLALQETQYF.

J is TRBJ2-1 and V is TRBV7-7; D gene uncertain. The CDR3 is 15 residues long. Between the trimmed V and J ends, which lost 2 bases and 3 bases, there was a span of 11 bases. The germline CDR1 and CDR2 sequences are SSHAT and FNYEAQ (reference sequence). This CDR3 reads CASSLTVHFYNEQFF. The CDR3 nucleotides are TGTGCCAGCAGCTTAACCGTCCACTTCTACAATGAGCAGTTCTTC.